This T cell receptor beta chain was captured by sequencing in a study of blood T cell repertoires in COVID-19. This clone was found a few times. Original data processing: Amplifying reference gene primers gave estimates of nucleated cell counts. Sequenced by immunoSEQ multiplex PCR; TCRdb stores in-frame clones only, minus some. That table is the source of V, J and clone size, and D and trimming were worked out from the DNA. The repertoire holds 200,000 to 250,000 clones, 70% to 90% seen once, with less than 5% in the top ten. This CDR3 has 16 amino acids. Germline CDR1 LGHNA, CDR2 YNFKEQ. Deletions cut 0 bases from V and 2 bases from J, with 8 bases between. Participants, about 18 to 90 years old, spanned about two dozen US areas. Participant reports of clinical history set cohort assignment.

The clonotype originates from a woman aged 40 to 50 with acute COVID-19. Source material: PBMCs or T cells enriched from blood (not recorded which). This rearrangement joins TRBV4-2 to TRBJ2-6, with a possible D match to TRBD1 (6 bases). CDR3 DNA sequence: TGTGCCAGCAGCCAAGATGGGGGCGCTGGGGCCAACGTCCTGACTTTC. This sequence encodes CASSQDGGAGANVLTF.